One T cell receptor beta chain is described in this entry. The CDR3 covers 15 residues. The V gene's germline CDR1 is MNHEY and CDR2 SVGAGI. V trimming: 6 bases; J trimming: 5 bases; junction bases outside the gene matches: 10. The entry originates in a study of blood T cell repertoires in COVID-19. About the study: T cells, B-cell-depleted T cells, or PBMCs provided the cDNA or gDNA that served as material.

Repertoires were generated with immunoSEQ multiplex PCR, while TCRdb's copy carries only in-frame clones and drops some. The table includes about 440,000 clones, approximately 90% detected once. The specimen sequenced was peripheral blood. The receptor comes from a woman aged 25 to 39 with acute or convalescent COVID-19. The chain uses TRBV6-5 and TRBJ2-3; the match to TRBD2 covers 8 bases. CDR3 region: CASSSARGGIDTQYF. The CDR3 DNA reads TGTGCCAGCAGCTCCGCACGGGGGGGCATAGATACGCAGTATTTT.